The clone carrying this TCR beta chain showed up just a few times. Its matching antigen is unknown. UMIs were added to TCR cDNA along with a universal primer site when it was made by 5'RACE template switching. Via MiXCR, TCRdb re-called the 5' RACE reads, giving one row per CDR3 protein. This table has 250,000 to 400,000 distinct CDR3 sequences, over 4% appearing once. The data belong to a study of T cells after yellow fever vaccination. For the study at large: Fractions of limited cellularity were prepared by means of SMART-Seq v4 Ultra Low Input.

Germline values: CDR1 SEHNR, CDR2 FQNEAQ (reference sequence). The length of the CDR3 is 15 residues. Germline trimming cut 0 bases from V and 2 bases from J; bases unmatched to any gene: 3. General study findings and limits: Just a small share of clonotypes turned up in the CD4 compartment as well as the CD8 compartment. Peak timing came faster in the weaker secondary response, day 5 versus 15.

The material sequenced was PBMCs, taken 5 days after the yellow fever booster vaccination. The clonotype comes from a man younger than 30 who received the YFV17D yellow fever vaccine. The gene calls are TRBV7-9 and TRBJ1-2; 7 positions agree with TRBD1. The CDR3 DNA reads TGTGCCAGCAGCTTAGCGTTGGGACAGAACTATGGCTACACCTTC. It encodes CASSLALGQNYGYTF.